The T cell receptor (beta chain) under discussion was sequenced for a study of blood T cell repertoires in COVID-19 (dated by TCRdb to the early 2020s). Turning to the overall study: Collaborator samples came from the United States, Italy and Spain and covered acute and convalescent phases of COVID-19. The material from the prospective study consisted of cDNA or gDNA derived from T cells, B-cell-depleted T cells, or PBMCs. Deeply sampled blood TCRbeta repertoires from subjects exposed to, actively infected with, or recovered from COVID-19 were included in the dataset. The repertoires were made available in a free public database intended to serve as a resource for research on the immune response to SARS-CoV-2. The samples were drawn from two sources: the first 160 participants of the ongoing ImmuneRACE study, and 1,200 or so subjects contributed by 6 global collaborators. Sample metadata almost always included a de-identified subject ID, COVID-19 status, age in years and sex. Where HLA class I and class II types were available, the types were taken from metadata supplied by the sample provider, not from assay-based typing. Study-level results and caveats: How much clinical and demographic metadata was included differed by source and by participant, and the metadata was provided uncurated.

Turning to this clone: Its antigen is still unknown. Base qualities are not recorded, but no much larger clone differs from it by a single base.

The CDR3 goes from the cysteine to the phenylalanine over 14 residues. This entry keeps only the CDR3 DNA: 42 bases, framed from base 1. According to the germline V gene, CDR1 reads SGHNT and CDR2 reads YENEEA. V lost 0 bases and J lost 4 bases; the stretch between them is 9 bases long. Collaborating institutions collected whole blood in K2EDTA tubes following their own protocols. For TCRbeta analysis, collaborator samples were shipped as frozen whole blood, as isolated PBMCs, or as DNA extracted from either sample type. TCRbeta CDR3 regions were amplified from genomic DNA by means of the immunoSEQ Assay, a bias-controlled multiplex PCR. On the authors' methods: The number of nucleated cells in each sample was estimated by amplification of reference gene primers within the assay. To quantify the absolute abundance of each unique TCRbeta CDR3 rearrangement, sequence reads were collapsed and filtered. Productive Simpson clonality was computed per sample as the square root of Simpson's diversity index over productive rearrangements. The table comes from immuneACCESS by way of TCRdb, which keeps in-frame sequences with V and J called. Part of the clones is missing from these tables; in studies checked, under half for an unresolved V gene and the rest for unknown reasons. D and trimming come from the DNA, and the V and J calls and clone size come from that table. The table for this sample lists roughly 100,000 clones; about 87% of them were counted only once. The ten biggest clones cover roughly 15% of the sample.

Input material: peripheral blood. The TCR was taken from a man in his fifties with acute or convalescent COVID-19. The chain was built from TRBV11-3 and TRBJ1-2; possibly the D gene is TRBD1, per 5 matching bases. The CDR3 region: CASSLERGSYGYTF. The DNA sequence is TGTGCCAGCAGCTTAGAAAGGGGATCCTATGGCTACACCTTC.